Below, 12 T cell receptor beta chains from the same sample are listed, as sequenced in a study of blood T cell repertoires in COVID-19. Libraries were prepared by immunoSEQ multiplex PCR; TCRdb keeps only in-frame clonotypes and omits some of them. In the table there are roughly 410,000 clones, around 89% of which are singletons. The sequenced material came from peripheral blood. The receptors originated from a woman in her forties with COVID-19, enrolled during active disease.

The CDR3 DNA reads as TGTGCCAGCAGCTTCTTCGCGGGAGGGCCCGACAATGAGCAGTTCTTC. Encoded protein: CASSFFAGGPDNEQFF. This chain joins TRBV7-9 and TRBJ2-1; 9 bases align to TRBD2. Trimming took 3 bases from V and 5 from J; bases not matched to a gene: 8. The CDR3 loop spans 16 amino acids. Germline CDR1 is SEHNR and CDR2 is FQNEAQ (reference sequence).

This clone was recorded at least ten times. This rearrangement joins TRBV30 to TRBJ1-6, with TRBD1 matching 9 bases. The J segment lost 9 bases and the V segment lost 1 base, leaving 7 bases of the junction unmatched. From germline, CDR1 is GTSNPN and CDR2 SVGIG (reference sequence). There are 15 residues in the CDR3. CDR3 sequence reads: CAWSEGLDRGSPLHF. CDR3 DNA sequence: TGTGCCTGGAGTGAGGGGCTGGACAGGGGTTCACCCCTCCACTTT. The complete variable domain, with remaining parts taken from reference TRBV30 and TRBJ1-6, reads SQTIHQWPATLVQPVGSPLSLECTVEGTSNPNLYWYRQAAGRGLQLLFYSVGIGQISSEVPQNLSASRPQDRQFILSSKKLLLSDSGFYLCAWSEGLDRGSPLHFGNGTRLTVT.

This clone has just one count. The gene calls are TRBV5-4 and TRBJ1-1; the D is unclear. The ends were cut back, 0 bases at V and 3 bases at J, with 6 bases in the middle. Germline V lookup: CDR1 SGHNT, CDR2 YYREEE (reference sequence). The CDR3 covers 13 residues. The CDR3, as DNA: TGTGCCAGCAGCTTGGATGGGCACACTGAAGCTTTCTTT. This translates into CASSLDGHTEAFF.

V is TRBV5-1 and J is TRBJ1-2; 7 nucleotides agree with TRBD1. The germline V gene encodes CDR1 SGHRS and CDR2 YFSETQ. J was trimmed by 3 bases and V by 0 bases; bases with no gene match: 2. The CDR3 totals 14 residues. The CDR3 reads CASSLGQGDYGYTF. The DNA for the CDR3 is TGCGCCAGCAGCTTGGGACAGGGCGACTATGGCTACACCTTC. Full variable domain (outside the CDR3, taken from reference TRBV5-1 and TRBJ1-2): KAGVTQTPRYLIKTRGQQVTLSCSPISGHRSVSWYQQTPGQGLQFLFEYFSETQRNKGNFPGRFSGRQFSNSRSEMNVSTLELGDSALYLCASSLGQGDYGYTFGSGTRLTVV.

This clone came up once. CDR3 in amino acids: CASSQGHGAFF. CDR3 nucleotides: TGTGCCAGCAGCCAAGGACATGGGGCTTTCTTT. The chain couples TRBV14 to TRBJ1-1; the D is unclear. Germline CDR1 SGHDN, CDR2 FVKESK. V was cut by 1 base and J by 11 bases, with 8 bases left in between. The CDR3 contains 11 residues.

The genes are TRBV6-5 and TRBJ2-5; 11 bases are a match to TRBD2. With 5 bases clipped from V and 1 base from J, the junction kept 3 bases outside the gene matches. Germline V gene sequence: CDR1 MNHEY, CDR2 SVGAGI. The CDR3 extends over 15 amino acids. The CDR3 sequence is CASSRLAGLQETQYF. For the CDR3, the DNA is TGTGCCAGCAGTAGACTAGCGGGGCTCCAAGAGACCCAGTACTTC.

The DNA of the CDR3 is TGTGCCAGCAGCTTAGGACAGGGGAAGGGGAACACTGAAGCTTTCTTT. Encoded protein: CASSLGQGKGNTEAFF. The V gene is TRBV11-2, the J gene TRBJ1-1, with 8 bases that match TRBD1. V trimming: 1 base; J trimming: 1 base; junction bases outside the gene matches: 5. The germline CDR1 and CDR2 sequences are SGHAT and FQNNGV. This CDR3 has 16 residues.

This clone was detected only once. The V call is TRBV15, the J call TRBJ2-1; no definite D call. The length of the CDR3 is 12 residues. CDR1 and CDR2 from the germline V gene are LNHNV and YYDKDF (reference sequence). The V and J ends lost 0 bases and 15 bases respectively, with 12 bases between them. This CDR3 reads CATSRDARGRFF. The CDR3 nucleotides read TGTGCCACCAGCAGAGATGCGCGTGGGCGGTTCTTC.

This chain links TRBV27 with TRBJ2-3; 8 bases map to TRBD2. The germline V gene encodes CDR1 MNHEY and CDR2 SMNVEV (reference sequence). The CDR3 is made up of 16 amino acids. The V segment lost 7 bases and the J segment 8 bases; nucleotides outside the gene matches: 17. The CDR3 loop is CASMGRKAGASGTQYF. The CDR3 DNA reads as TGTGCCAGCATGGGAAGGAAAGCGGGGGCCTCCGGTACGCAGTATTTT.

The chain has TRBV7-9 and TRBJ1-1, with 11 bases lining up with TRBD1. V was clipped by 2 bases and J by 4 bases; unmatched bases: 6. Germline assignment: CDR1 SEHNR and CDR2 FQNEAQ (reference sequence). This CDR3 contains 16 residues. CDR3 amino acids: CASSLKPGTGGTEAFF. As DNA, the CDR3 is TGTGCCAGCAGCTTAAAACCCGGGACAGGGGGCACTGAAGCTTTCTTT.

J is TRBJ2-3 and V is TRBV5-4; the D gene is possibly TRBD2 (6 bases). The CDR3 contains 15 residues. Germline CDR1 is SGHNT and CDR2 is YYREEE (reference sequence). V lost 1 base to trimming and J lost 0 bases, with 9 bases between them. This CDR3 is CASSLRGYSTDTQYF. As DNA, the CDR3 is TGTGCCAGCAGCTTGCGGGGGTACAGCACAGATACGCAGTATTTT.

V and J are TRBV2 and TRBJ2-7; weak D call: TRBD2 (5 bases). Germline-derived CDR1 and CDR2 are SNHLY and FYNNEI. CDR3 length: 12 amino acids. V was shortened by 7 bases and J by 6 bases, with 13 bases between the two germline ends. CDR3 amino acids: CASNGFRGEQYF. The DNA for the CDR3 is TGTGCCAGCAACGGGTTCCGGGGCGAGCAGTACTTC.